This TCR beta chain is drawn from a study of beta chain features in type 1 diabetes. Study results and caveats: In every one of the four CD4+ subsets, TCRB CDR3s were moderately but significantly shorter in Type 1 diabetes patients.

This CDR3 has 17 amino acids. Germline V CDR1 and CDR2: MGHRA, YSYEKL. With 6 bases clipped from V and 6 bases from J, the junction kept 13 bases outside the gene matches. This clone was picked up a small number of times. Antigen specificity is unknown. Expressed TCRB transcripts got sequenced, as all isolated RNA was reverse transcribed. Data came from immunoSEQ multiplex PCR; TCRdb stores just in-frame clones and leaves some out. The sample lists 150,000 to 190,000 clones; 9% to 12% were seen once. The chain employs TRBV4-1 and TRBJ2-1, with 11 bases matching TRBD1. Sequenced sample: central memory CD4+ T cells from blood. This sequence originates from a man in his thirties or forties with type 1 diabetes. CDR3 amino acids: CASRETMGQGVVNEQFF. The CDR3 DNA reads as TGCGCCAGCAGGGAAACTATGGGACAGGGGGTAGTCAATGAGCAGTTCTTC.